The 4 T cell receptor beta chains listed next were all sequenced from one sample in a study of T-cell reconstitution after alpha-beta-depleted transplantation in children. TCRbeta library construction was performed incorporating unique molecular identifiers. TCRdb recomputed calls from the PCR reads with MiXCR, one row per CDR3 protein. Here the sample spans hundreds of thousands of distinct CDR3 sequences, almost 8% being singletons. Overall study results and limits: T-cell numbers and diversity, one year after transplant, stemmed largely from T cells that were newly produced.

These TCRs are of unknown antigen specificity. Sample: peripheral blood, taken 360 days after TCRalphabeta/CD19-depleted stem cell transplant. These receptors originate from a female patient aged 2-9 years who had a stem cell transplant for Fanconi anemia, so the T cells may come from the graft donor.

In regard to this clonotype: This may be a read error: a much more frequent sequence differs by one nucleotide. The chain is built from TRBV6-4 and TRBJ2-5; 8 bases map to TRBD1. The DNA end lines up better with TRBJ2-1; the J call may be wrong. Germline lookup yields CDR1 MRHNA and CDR2 SNTAGT. This CDR3 spans 13 amino acids. CDR3 in DNA: TGTGCCAGCAGTGGCAACAGGGGGGAGACCCAGTTCTTC. This codes for CASSGNRGETQFF.

The V and J genes are TRBV5-6 and TRBJ2-1; possibly TRBD1 or TRBD2 for D (5 bases each). This CDR3 has 13 amino acids. V was pared by 0 bases and J by 8 bases, with 9 bases between. Looked up from germline, CDR1 is SGHDT and CDR2 is YYEEEE. The CDR3 DNA reads as TGTGCCAGCAGCTTGGTCGGGGCCCATGAGCAGTTCTTC. Encoded protein: CASSLVGAHEQFF. The full variable domain, with the rest looked up from reference TRBV5-6 and TRBJ2-1, is DAGVTQSPTHLIKTRGQQVTLRCSPKSGHDTVSWYQQALGQGPQFIFQYYEEEERQRGNFPDRFSGHQFPNYSSELNVNALLLGDSALYLCASSLVGAHEQFFGPGTRLTVL.

This clonotype was seen repeatedly, ten times or more. The chain joins TRBV28 to TRBJ1-5; perhaps TRBD1 as D (5 bases). Deletions cut 4 bases from V and 7 bases from J, with 11 bases between. Germline CDR1 is MDHEN and CDR2 is SYDVKM. This CDR3 is 13 amino acids long. DNA for the CDR3: TGTGCCAGCAGTTCCGGACAACTACAGCCCCAGCATTTT. Its translation: CASSSGQLQPQHF.

The rearrangement uses TRBV6-5 and TRBJ1-2; D uncertain. CDR3 length: 14 amino acids. Trimming took 0 bases from V and 2 from J, leaving 7 bases between them. Germline V CDR1 and CDR2: MNHEY, SVGAGI. As DNA, the CDR3 is TGTGCCAGCAGTTACTCTCCCCCGAACTATGGCTACACCTTC. This gives the protein CASSYSPPNYGYTF.